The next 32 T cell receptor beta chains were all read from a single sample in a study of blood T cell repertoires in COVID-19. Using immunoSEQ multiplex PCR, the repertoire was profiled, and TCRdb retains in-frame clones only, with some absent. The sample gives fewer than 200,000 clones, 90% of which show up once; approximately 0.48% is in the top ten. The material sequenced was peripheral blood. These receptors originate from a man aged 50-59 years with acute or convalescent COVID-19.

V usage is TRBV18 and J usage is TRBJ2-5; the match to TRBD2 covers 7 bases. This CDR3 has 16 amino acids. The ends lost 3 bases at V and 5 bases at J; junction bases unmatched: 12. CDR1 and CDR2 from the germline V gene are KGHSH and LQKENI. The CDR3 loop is CASSPRTGGGRETQYF. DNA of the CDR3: TGTGCCAGCTCACCTAGGACTGGCGGGGGTCGGGAGACCCAGTACTTC.

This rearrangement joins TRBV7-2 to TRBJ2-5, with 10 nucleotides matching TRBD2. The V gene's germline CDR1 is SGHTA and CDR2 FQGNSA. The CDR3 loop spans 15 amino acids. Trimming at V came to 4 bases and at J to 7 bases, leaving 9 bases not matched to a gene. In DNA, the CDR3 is TGTGCCAGCAGCTCAGTCTCTAGCGGGGGAGGGACCCAGTACTTC. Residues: CASSSVSSGGGTQYF.

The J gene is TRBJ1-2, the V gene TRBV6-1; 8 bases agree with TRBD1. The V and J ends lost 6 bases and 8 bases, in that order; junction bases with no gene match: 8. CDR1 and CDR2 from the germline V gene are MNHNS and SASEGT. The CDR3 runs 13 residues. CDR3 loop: CASRRTGIGGYTF. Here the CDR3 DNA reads TGTGCCAGCAGAAGGACAGGGATTGGGGGCTACACCTTC.

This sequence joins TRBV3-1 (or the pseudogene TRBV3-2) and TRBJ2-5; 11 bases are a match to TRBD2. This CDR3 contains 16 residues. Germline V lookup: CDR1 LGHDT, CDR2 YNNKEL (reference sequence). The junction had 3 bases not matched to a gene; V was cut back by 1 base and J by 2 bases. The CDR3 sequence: CASSQGSGGAQETQYF. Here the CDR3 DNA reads TGTGCCAGCAGCCAAGGTAGCGGGGGGGCACAAGAGACCCAGTACTTC.

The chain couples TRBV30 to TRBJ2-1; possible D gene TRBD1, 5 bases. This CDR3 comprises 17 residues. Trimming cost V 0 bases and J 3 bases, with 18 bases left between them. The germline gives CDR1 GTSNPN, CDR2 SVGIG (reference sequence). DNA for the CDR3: TGTGCCTGGAGTGTACCCGAGACAGTGACCCTCTACAATGAGCAGTTCTTC. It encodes CAWSVPETVTLYNEQFF.

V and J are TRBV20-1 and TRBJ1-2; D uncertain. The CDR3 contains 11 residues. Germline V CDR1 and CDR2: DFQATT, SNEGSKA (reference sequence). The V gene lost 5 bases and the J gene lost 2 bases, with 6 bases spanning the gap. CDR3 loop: CSALENYGYTF. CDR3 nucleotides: TGCAGTGCTCTCGAGAACTATGGCTACACCTTC.

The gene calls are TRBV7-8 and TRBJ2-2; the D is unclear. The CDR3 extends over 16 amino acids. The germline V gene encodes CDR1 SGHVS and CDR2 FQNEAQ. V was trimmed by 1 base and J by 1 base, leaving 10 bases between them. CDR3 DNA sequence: TGTGCCAGCAGCTTAGACCCCGGCGGGAACACCGGGGAGCTGTTTTTT. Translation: CASSLDPGGNTGELFF. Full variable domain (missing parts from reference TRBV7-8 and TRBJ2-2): GAGVSQSPRYKVAKRGQDVALRCDPISGHVSLFWYQQALGQGPEFLTYFQNEAQLDKSGLPSDRFFAERPEGSVSTLKIQRTQQEDSAVYLCASSLDPGGNTGELFFGEGSRLTVL.

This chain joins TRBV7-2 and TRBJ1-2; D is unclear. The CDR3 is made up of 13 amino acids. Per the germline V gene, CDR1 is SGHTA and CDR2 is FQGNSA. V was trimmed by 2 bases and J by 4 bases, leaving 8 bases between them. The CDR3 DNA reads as TGTGCCAGCAGCTTAATCGAGAGCTATGGCTACACCTTC. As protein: CASSLIESYGYTF.

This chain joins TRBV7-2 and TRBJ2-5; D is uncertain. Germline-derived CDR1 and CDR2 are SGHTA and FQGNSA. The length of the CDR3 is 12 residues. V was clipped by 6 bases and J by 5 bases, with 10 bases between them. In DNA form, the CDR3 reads TGTGCCAGCAGTGAGACAAGGGAGACCCAGTACTTC. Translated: CASSETRETQYF.

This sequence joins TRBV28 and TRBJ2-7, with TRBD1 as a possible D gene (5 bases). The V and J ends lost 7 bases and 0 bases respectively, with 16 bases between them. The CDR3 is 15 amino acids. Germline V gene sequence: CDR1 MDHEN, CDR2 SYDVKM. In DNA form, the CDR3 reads TGTGCCAGCAACGATGATCGACAGCGCTCCTACGAGCAGTACGTC. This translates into CASNDDRQRSYEQYV.

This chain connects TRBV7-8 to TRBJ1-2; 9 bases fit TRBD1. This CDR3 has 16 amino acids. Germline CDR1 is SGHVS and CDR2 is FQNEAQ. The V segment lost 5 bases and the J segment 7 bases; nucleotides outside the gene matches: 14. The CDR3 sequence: CASSDFSGGQGVGYTF. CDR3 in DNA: TGTGCCAGCAGCGATTTTTCGGGGGGACAGGGAGTTGGCTACACCTTC.

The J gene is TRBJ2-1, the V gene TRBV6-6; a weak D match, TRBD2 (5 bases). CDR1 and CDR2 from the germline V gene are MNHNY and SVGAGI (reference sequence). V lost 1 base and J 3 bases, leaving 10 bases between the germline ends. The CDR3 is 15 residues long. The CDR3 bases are TGTGCCAGCAGTTACTTCCGGAGGAGCTACAATGAGCAGTTCTTC. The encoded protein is CASSYFRRSYNEQFF.

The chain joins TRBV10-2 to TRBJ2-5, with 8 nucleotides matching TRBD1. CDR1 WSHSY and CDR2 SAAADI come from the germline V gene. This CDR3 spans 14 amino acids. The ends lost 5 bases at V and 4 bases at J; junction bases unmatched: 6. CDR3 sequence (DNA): TGCGCCAGCAGTCTCGCAGACAGGGGAGAGACCCAGTACTTC. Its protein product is CASSLADRGETQYF.

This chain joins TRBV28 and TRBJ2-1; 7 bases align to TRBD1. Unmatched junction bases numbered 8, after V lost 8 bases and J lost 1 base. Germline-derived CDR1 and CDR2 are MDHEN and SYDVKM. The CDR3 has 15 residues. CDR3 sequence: CASGAGTVSYNEQFF. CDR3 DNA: TGTGCCAGCGGGGCAGGGACAGTGTCCTACAATGAGCAGTTCTTC. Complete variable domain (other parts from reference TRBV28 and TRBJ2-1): DVKVTQSSRYLVKRTGEKVFLECVQDMDHENMFWYRQDPGLGLRLIYFSYDVKMKEKGDIPEGYSVSREKKERFSLILESASTNQTSMYLCASGAGTVSYNEQFFGPGTRLTVL.

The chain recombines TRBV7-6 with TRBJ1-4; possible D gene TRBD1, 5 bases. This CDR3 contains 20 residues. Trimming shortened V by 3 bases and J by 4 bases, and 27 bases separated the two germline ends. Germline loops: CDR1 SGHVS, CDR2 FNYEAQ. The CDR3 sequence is CASSLGHPGHAGRLNEKLFF. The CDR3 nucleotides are TGTGCCAGCAGCTTGGGTCATCCGGGTCATGCGGGACGGCTTAATGAAAAACTGTTTTTT.

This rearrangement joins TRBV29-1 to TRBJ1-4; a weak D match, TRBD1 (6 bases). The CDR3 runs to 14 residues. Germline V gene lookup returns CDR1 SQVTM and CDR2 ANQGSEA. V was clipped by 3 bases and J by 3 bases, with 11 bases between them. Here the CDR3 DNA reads TGCAGCGTTGAGGACAGATCGGCTAATGAAAAACTGTTTTTT. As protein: CSVEDRSANEKLFF.

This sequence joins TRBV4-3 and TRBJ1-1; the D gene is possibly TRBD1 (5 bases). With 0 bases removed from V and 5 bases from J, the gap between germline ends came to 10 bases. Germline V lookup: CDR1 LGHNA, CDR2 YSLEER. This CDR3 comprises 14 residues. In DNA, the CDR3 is TGCGCCAGCAGCCAAGAACCGCGGGGGACTGAAGCTTTCTTT. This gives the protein CASSQEPRGTEAFF.

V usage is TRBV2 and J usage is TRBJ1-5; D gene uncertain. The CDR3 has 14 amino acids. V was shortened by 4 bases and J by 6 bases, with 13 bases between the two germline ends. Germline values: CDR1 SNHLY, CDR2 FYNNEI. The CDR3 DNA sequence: TGTGCCAGCAGTGGACTGGTACGTACTCAGCCCCAGCATTTT. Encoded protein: CASSGLVRTQPQHF.

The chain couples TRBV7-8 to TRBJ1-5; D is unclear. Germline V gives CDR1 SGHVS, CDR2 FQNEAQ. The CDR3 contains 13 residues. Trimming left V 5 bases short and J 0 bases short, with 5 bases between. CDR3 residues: CASSLNSNQPQHF. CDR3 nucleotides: TGTGCCAGCAGCCTAAATAGCAATCAGCCCCAGCATTTT.

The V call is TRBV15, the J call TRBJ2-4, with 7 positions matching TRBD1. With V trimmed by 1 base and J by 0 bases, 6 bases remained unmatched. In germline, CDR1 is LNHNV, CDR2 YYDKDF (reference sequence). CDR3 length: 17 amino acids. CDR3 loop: CATSRAGTDLAKNIQYF. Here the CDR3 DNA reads TGTGCCACCAGCAGAGCGGGGACAGATTTAGCCAAAAACATTCAGTACTTC.

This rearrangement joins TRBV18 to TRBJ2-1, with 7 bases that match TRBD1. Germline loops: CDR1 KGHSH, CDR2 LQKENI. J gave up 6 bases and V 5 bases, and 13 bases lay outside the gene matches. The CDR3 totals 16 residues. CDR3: CASSGRQGTKSNEQFF. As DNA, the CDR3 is TGTGCCAGCTCAGGAAGACAGGGAACGAAGTCCAATGAGCAGTTCTTC.

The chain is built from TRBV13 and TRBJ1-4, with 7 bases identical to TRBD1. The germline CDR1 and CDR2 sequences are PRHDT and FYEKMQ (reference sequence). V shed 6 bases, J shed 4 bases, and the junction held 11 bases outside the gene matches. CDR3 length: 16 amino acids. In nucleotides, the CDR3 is TGTGCCAGCAGACCCAGGGGGGCGCAGGGTAATGAAAAACTGTTTTTT. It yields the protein CASRPRGAQGNEKLFF. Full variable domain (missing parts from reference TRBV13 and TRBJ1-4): AAGVIQSPRHLIKEKRETATLKCYPIPRHDTVYWYQQGPGQDPQFLISFYEKMQSDKGSIPDRFSAQQFSDYHSELNMSSLELGDSALYFCASRPRGAQGNEKLFFGSGTQLSVL.

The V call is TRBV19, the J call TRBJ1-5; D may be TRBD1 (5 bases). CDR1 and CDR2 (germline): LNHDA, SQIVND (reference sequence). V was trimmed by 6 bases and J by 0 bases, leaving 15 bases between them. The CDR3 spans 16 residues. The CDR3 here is CASSTQGLYSNQPQHF. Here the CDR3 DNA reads TGTGCCAGTAGCACCCAGGGACTCTATAGCAATCAGCCCCAGCATTTT.

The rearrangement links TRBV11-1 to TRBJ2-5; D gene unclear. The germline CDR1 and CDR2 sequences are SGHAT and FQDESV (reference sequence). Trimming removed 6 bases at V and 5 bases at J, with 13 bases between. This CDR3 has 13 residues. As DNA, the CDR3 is TGTGCCAGCAGTCAACGTCTAGTGGAGACCCAGTACTTC. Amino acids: CASSQRLVETQYF.

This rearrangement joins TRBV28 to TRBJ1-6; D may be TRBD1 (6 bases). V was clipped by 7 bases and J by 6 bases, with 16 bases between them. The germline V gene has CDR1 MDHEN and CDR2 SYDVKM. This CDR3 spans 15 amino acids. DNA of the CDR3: TGTGCCAGCACCCAACAGGGCGTTGGTAATTCACCCCTCCACTTT. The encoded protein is CASTQQGVGNSPLHF.

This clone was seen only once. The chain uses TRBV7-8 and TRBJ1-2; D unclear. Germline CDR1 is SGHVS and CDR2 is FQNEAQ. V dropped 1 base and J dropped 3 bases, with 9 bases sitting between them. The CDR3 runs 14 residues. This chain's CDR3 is CASSLVLSDYGYTF. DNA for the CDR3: TGTGCCAGCAGCTTAGTTTTGTCAGACTATGGCTACACCTTC.

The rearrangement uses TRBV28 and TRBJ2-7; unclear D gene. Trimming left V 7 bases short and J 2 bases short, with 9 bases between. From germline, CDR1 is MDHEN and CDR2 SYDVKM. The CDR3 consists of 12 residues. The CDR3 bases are TGTGCCAGCAATTCACCTACCTACGAGCAGTACTTC. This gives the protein CASNSPTYEQYF. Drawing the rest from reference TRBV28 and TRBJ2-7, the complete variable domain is DVKVTQSSRYLVKRTGEKVFLECVQDMDHENMFWYRQDPGLGLRLIYFSYDVKMKEKGDIPEGYSVSREKKERFSLILESASTNQTSMYLCASNSPTYEQYFGPGTRLTVT.

CDR3 protein: CASSFLPGPGELFF. The CDR3 DNA follows: TGCGCCAGCAGTTTTCTTCCAGGGCCCGGGGAGCTGTTTTTT. The chain employs TRBV10-1 and TRBJ2-2; D might be TRBD1 (5 bases). V was clipped by 5 bases and J by 6 bases, with 13 bases between them. The CDR3 is 14 residues long. CDR1 WNHNN and CDR2 SYGVQD come from the germline V gene (reference sequence).

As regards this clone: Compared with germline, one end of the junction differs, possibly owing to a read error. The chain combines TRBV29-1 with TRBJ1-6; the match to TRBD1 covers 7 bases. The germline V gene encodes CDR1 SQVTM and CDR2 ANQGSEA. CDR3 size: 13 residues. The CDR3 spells CSGEPGQRSPLHF. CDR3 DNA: TGCAGCGGTGAACCGGGACAGCGATCACCCCTCCACTTT.

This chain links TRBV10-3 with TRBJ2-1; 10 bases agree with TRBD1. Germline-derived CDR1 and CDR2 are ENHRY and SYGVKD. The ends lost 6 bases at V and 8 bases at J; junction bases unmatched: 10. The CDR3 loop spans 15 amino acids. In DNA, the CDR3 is TGTGCCATCAGGGGGGGACAGGGGCCCACGGATGAGCAGTTCTTC. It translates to CAIRGGQGPTDEQFF.

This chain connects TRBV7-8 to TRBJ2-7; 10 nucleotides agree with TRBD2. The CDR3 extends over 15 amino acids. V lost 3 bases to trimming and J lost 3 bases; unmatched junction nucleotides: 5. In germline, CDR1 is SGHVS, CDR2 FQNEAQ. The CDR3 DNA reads TGTGCCAGCAGCTTCTCGAGCGGGAGGGGCTACGAGCAGTACTTC. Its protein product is CASSFSSGRGYEQYF.

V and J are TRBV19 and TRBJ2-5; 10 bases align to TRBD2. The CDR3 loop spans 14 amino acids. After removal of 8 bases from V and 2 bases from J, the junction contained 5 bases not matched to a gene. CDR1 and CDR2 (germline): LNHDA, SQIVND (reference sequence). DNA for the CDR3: TGTGCCAGTGGGAAGACTAGCGGGCAAGAGACCCAGTACTTC. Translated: CASGKTSGQETQYF.